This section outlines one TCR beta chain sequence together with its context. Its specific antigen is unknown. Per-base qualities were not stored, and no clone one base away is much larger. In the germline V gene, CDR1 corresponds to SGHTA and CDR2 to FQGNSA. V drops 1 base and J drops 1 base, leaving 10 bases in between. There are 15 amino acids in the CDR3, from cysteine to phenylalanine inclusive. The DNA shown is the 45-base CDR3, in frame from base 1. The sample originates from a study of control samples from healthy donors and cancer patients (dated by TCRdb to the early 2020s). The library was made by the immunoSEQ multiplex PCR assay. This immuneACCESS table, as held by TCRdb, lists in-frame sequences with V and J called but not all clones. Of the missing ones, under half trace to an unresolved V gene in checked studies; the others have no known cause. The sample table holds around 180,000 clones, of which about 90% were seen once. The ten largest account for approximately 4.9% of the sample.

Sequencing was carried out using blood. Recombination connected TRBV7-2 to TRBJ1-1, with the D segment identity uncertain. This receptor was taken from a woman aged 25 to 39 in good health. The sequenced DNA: TGTGCCAGCAGCTTAGAACCGGGGAGGAACACTGAAGCTTTCTTT. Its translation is CASSLEPGRNTEAFF.